The 9 T cell receptor beta chains below all came from one sample that was sequenced in a study of blood T cell repertoires in COVID-19. Profiling relied on immunoSEQ multiplex PCR, and the TCRdb table lists in-frame clones only, not all of them. The sample yields hundreds of thousands of clones, around nine tenths seen once. Sequenced sample: PBMCs or T cells enriched from blood (not recorded which). The receptor source for this set is a woman in her thirties or forties who had recovered from COVID-19.

The chain couples TRBV7-8 to TRBJ2-7, with D tentatively TRBD2 (6 bases). The CDR3 sequence is 14 residues long. Trimming removed 3 bases at V and 7 bases at J, with 16 bases between. Germline-derived CDR1 and CDR2 are SGHVS and FQNEAQ. As DNA, the CDR3 is TGTGCCAGCAGCTTGGGGGGTAGGGGTGATGAGCAGTACTTC. Protein sequence: CASSLGGRGDEQYF.

The rearrangement links TRBV5-4 to TRBJ2-5, with 7 positions matching TRBD1. V lost 3 bases and J lost 1; bases outside the gene matches: 9. The germline V gene has CDR1 SGHNT and CDR2 YYREEE (reference sequence). The CDR3 has 16 amino acids. The chain's CDR3 is CASSSGQAAPQETQYF. The CDR3, as DNA: TGTGCCAGCAGCTCCGGACAGGCAGCACCCCAAGAGACCCAGTACTTC.

This clone showed up just once. The chain is built from TRBV7-6 and TRBJ2-5; 10 bases are shared with TRBD1. V was pared by 1 base and J by 3 bases, with 8 bases of the junction left unmatched. Per germline, CDR1 SGHVS and CDR2 FNYEAQ. The CDR3 extends over 17 amino acids. CDR3 nucleotide sequence: TGTGCCAGCAGCTTAGGTTCTATGGGACAGGGGAAAGAGACCCAGTACTTC. This codes for CASSLGSMGQGKETQYF.

The V call is TRBV10-3, the J call TRBJ2-5; tentatively, D is TRBD2 (5 bases). Germline values: CDR1 ENHRY, CDR2 SYGVKD. The CDR3 is made up of 16 amino acids. With 0 bases removed from V and 2 bases from J, the gap between germline ends came to 13 bases. The CDR3 spells CAISESVATGQETQYF. The DNA for the CDR3 is TGTGCCATCAGTGAGTCCGTTGCGACGGGACAAGAGACCCAGTACTTC.

This clone has a single count. The J gene is TRBJ2-5, the V gene TRBV21-1; the D call TRBD1 from the table was never checked on the DNA. TRBV21-1 is a pseudogene. The CDR3 has 15 residues. CDR3 in DNA: TGTGCCAGCAGCCTAGGGACAGGGAGATCCGAGACCCAGTACTTC. Translating it yields CASSLGTGRSETQYF.

V gene TRBV9 combines with J gene TRBJ2-1; 9 nucleotides line up with TRBD2. After removal of 1 base from V and 7 bases from J, the junction contained 3 bases not matched to a gene. Germline V gives CDR1 SGDLS, CDR2 YYNGEE. This CDR3 spans 14 amino acids. In DNA, the CDR3 is TGTGCCAGCAGCGTAATAGCGGGAGATAATGAGCAGTTCTTC. Encoded protein: CASSVIAGDNEQFF.

This chain joins TRBV18 and TRBJ1-2; 9 nucleotides agree with TRBD1. This CDR3 comprises 14 residues. V lost 3 bases, J lost 1 base, and 0 bases stayed unmatched. Germline CDR1 is KGHSH and CDR2 is LQKENI. The CDR3 sequence: CASSPDRGNYGYTF. Here the CDR3 DNA reads TGTGCCAGCTCACCGGACAGGGGTAACTATGGCTACACCTTC. The complete variable domain, with remaining parts taken from reference TRBV18 and TRBJ1-2, reads NAGVMQNPRHLVRRRGQEARLRCSPMKGHSHVYWYRQLPEEGLKFMVYLQKENIIDESGMPKERFSAEFPKEGPSILRIQQVVRGDSAAYFCASSPDRGNYGYTFGSGTRLTVV.

CDR3 amino acids: CASSLIPAGDGKNIQYF. For the CDR3, the DNA is TGTGCCAGCAGCTTGATACCAGCGGGAGACGGGAAAAACATTCAGTACTTC. V and J are TRBV7-9 and TRBJ2-4; TRBD2 matches at 8 bases. The CDR3 spans 17 residues. CDR1 SEHNR and CDR2 FQNEAQ come from the germline V gene (reference sequence). The V and J ends lost 3 bases and 4 bases, in that order; junction bases with no gene match: 11.

CDR3 region: CASISPNTGELFF. The CDR3 coding sequence is TGTGCCAGCATTAGCCCGAACACCGGGGAGCTGTTTTTT. This chain joins TRBV28 and TRBJ2-2; D not resolved. Trimming cost V 7 bases and J 0 bases, with 6 bases left between them. Per the germline V gene, CDR1 is MDHEN and CDR2 is SYDVKM. The CDR3 length is 13 residues.